A selection of T cell receptor beta chains follows, all from one sample in a study of blood T cell repertoires in COVID-19. Data came from immunoSEQ multiplex PCR; TCRdb stores just in-frame clones and leaves some out. This table has some 300,000 clones, 85% to 90% appearing once. Material for sequencing was PBMCs or T cells enriched from blood (not recorded which). The receptors stem from a woman in her sixties or seventies in a cohort exposed to, infected with or recovered from COVID-19 (not recorded which). Each CDR3 is given with its conserved first and last residue. Each record gives: CDR3 length, clone size, V gene, J gene, D gene, CDR3 DNA, CDR3 protein. A D gene is named only where the DNA matches it firmly. Part of the rows lack a size; the others show once, few, many or a class for expanded clones.

length: 13
size: -
V: TRBV14
J: TRBJ2-5
D: -
DNA: TGTGCCAGCAGCCCGCTTTCGGGAGAGACCCAGTACTTC
CDR3: CASSPLSGETQYF

length: 14
size: once
V: TRBV30
J: TRBJ2-6
D: -
DNA: TGTGCCTGGAGCTCGGGTTCCGGGGCCAACGTCCTGACTTTC
CDR3: CAWSSGSGANVLTF

length: 15
size: -
V: TRBV5-1
J: TRBJ1-1
D: TRBD1
DNA: TGCGCCAGCAGCTCGGAGGGGGCCCGGAACACTGAAGCTTTCTTT
CDR3: CASSSEGARNTEAFF

length: 15
size: -
V: TRBV9
J: TRBJ1-4
D: TRBD1
DNA: TGTGCCAGCAGCGTAGCAGGACAGGGCGTTGAAAAACTGTTTTTT
CDR3: CASSVAGQGVEKLFF

length: 16
size: -
V: TRBV6-2/TRBV6-3
J: TRBJ2-1
D: -
DNA: TGTGCCAGCAGTTACTCAGGCCGGAGCTCCTACAATGAGCAGTTCTTC
CDR3: CASSYSGRSSYNEQFF

length: 14
size: -
V: TRBV7-9
J: TRBJ1-2
D: -
DNA: TGTGCCAGCAGCTTAGCCGACAGGTTCTATGGCTACACCTTC
CDR3: CASSLADRFYGYTF

length: 15
size: -
V: TRBV6-1
J: TRBJ2-1
D: -
DNA: TGTGCCAGCAGTCCGGCGGGTGTCTCCTACAATGAGCAGTTCTTC
CDR3: CASSPAGVSYNEQFF

length: 15
size: -
V: TRBV24-1
J: TRBJ1-5
D: -
DNA: TGTGCCACCAGTGCAACAGGGCCCTCCAATCAGCCCCAGCATTTT
CDR3: CATSATGPSNQPQHF

length: 15
size: -
V: TRBV6-1
J: TRBJ2-1
D: TRBD2
DNA: TGTGCCAGCAGTGAGCCTGCGGGAGTCTTCAGTGAGCAGTTCTTC
CDR3: CASSEPAGVFSEQFF

length: 15
size: -
V: TRBV4-1
J: TRBJ1-2
D: TRBD1
DNA: TGCGCCAGCAGCCAAGCACCGGGACAGGGGGATGGCTACACCTTC
CDR3: CASSQAPGQGDGYTF

length: 17
size: -
V: TRBV5-1
J: TRBJ1-6
D: -
DNA: TGCGCCAGCAGCTTGGAGCCAGGTAGCTCCTATAATTCACCCCTCCACTTT
CDR3: CASSLEPGSSYNSPLHF

length: 15
size: -
V: TRBV6-6
J: TRBJ2-7
D: -
DNA: TGTGCCAGCAGCTACCCCAGACAGAACTCCTACGAGCAGTACTTC
CDR3: CASSYPRQNSYEQYF

length: 15
size: -
V: TRBV18
J: TRBJ1-4
D: -
DNA: TGTGCCAGCTCACCTAGACAGGCAACTAATGAAAAACTGTTTTTT
CDR3: CASSPRQATNEKLFF

length: 14
size: -
V: TRBV27
J: TRBJ1-1
D: TRBD1
DNA: TGTGCCAGCAGTTTAACAGGGGGGGGGACTGAAGCTTTCTTT
CDR3: CASSLTGGGTEAFF

length: 13
size: -
V: TRBV20-1
J: TRBJ2-1
D: -
DNA: TGCAGTGCTAGTCGCACTAGCCACAATGAGCAGTTCTTC
CDR3: CSASRTSHNEQFF

length: 14
size: -
V: TRBV27
J: TRBJ2-5
D: TRBD2
DNA: TGTGCCAGCAGCGGACTAGCGGGCCAAGAGACCCAGTACTTC
CDR3: CASSGLAGQETQYF

length: 15
size: -
V: TRBV3-1/TRBV3-2
J: TRBJ2-3
D: -
DNA: TGTGCCAGCAGGAGGGCTTGGGGGGAAACAGATACGCAGTATTTT
CDR3: CASRRAWGETDTQYF

length: 15
size: -
V: TRBV15
J: TRBJ2-1
D: -
DNA: TGTGCCACCAGCAGAGAAGACGTCGGGGTAGGAGAGCAGTTCTTC
CDR3: CATSREDVGVGEQFF

length: 15
size: -
V: TRBV7-2
J: TRBJ2-7
D: TRBD1
DNA: TGTGCCAGCAGCTTACCCGGACAGGAATCCTACGAGCAGTACTTC
CDR3: CASSLPGQESYEQYF

length: 14
size: -
V: TRBV2
J: TRBJ1-1
D: -
DNA: TGTGCCAGCAGCCCCAGGGCCATGAACACTGAAGCTTTCTTT
CDR3: CASSPRAMNTEAFF

length: 17
size: once
V: TRBV5-1
J: TRBJ2-7
D: TRBD2
DNA: TGCGCCAGCAGCTTGGCGGCTAGCGGGAGTTCATCCTACGAGCAGTACTTC
CDR3: CASSLAASGSSSYEQYF

length: 16
size: -
V: TRBV15
J: TRBJ2-2
D: TRBD2
DNA: TGTGCCACCAGCTTAAGGACAAGCGGGAGGGCCGTGGAGCTGTTTTTT
CDR3: CATSLRTSGRAVELFF

length: 15
size: -
V: TRBV9
J: TRBJ2-3
D: TRBD1
DNA: TGTGCCAGCAGCCGGGACAGGACTAGCACAGATACGCAGTATTTT
CDR3: CASSRDRTSTDTQYF

length: 14
size: once
V: TRBV10-3
J: TRBJ2-5
D: -
DNA: TGTGCCATCAAGGACAACAGCTTGTGGGAGACCCAGTACTTC
CDR3: CAIKDNSLWETQYF

length: 14
size: -
V: TRBV5-1
J: TRBJ1-5
D: TRBD1
DNA: TGCGCCAGCAGCTGGACAGGGGGAGATCAGCCCCAGCATTTT
CDR3: CASSWTGGDQPQHF

length: 16
size: -
V: TRBV7-9
J: TRBJ2-1
D: TRBD1
DNA: TGTGCCAGCAGCCCAGGACAGGGGCGCCCCTACAATGAGCAGTTCTTC
CDR3: CASSPGQGRPYNEQFF

length: 15
size: -
V: TRBV28
J: TRBJ1-6
D: -
DNA: TGTGCCAGCAGACCTCCCAGGGGTAGCGATTCACCCCTCCACTTT
CDR3: CASRPPRGSDSPLHF

length: 14
size: once
V: TRBV4-3
J: TRBJ1-6
D: -
DNA: TGCGCCAGCAGCCAAGGGGGCTCAAATTCACCCCTCCACTTT
CDR3: CASSQGGSNSPLHF

length: 14
size: -
V: TRBV2
J: TRBJ1-5
D: -
DNA: TGTGCCAGCAGGGCCCCAGGGTTCAATCAGCCCCAGCATTTT
CDR3: CASRAPGFNQPQHF

length: 15
size: -
V: TRBV7-9
J: TRBJ1-5
D: -
DNA: TGTGCCAGCAGCTTAGGCAGAAATAGCAATCAGCCCCAGCATTTT
CDR3: CASSLGRNSNQPQHF

length: 13
size: -
V: TRBV5-4
J: TRBJ2-1
D: TRBD2
DNA: TGTGCCAGCAGGCCGGGACTACTGAATGAGCAGTTCTTC
CDR3: CASRPGLLNEQFF

length: 14
size: -
V: TRBV3-1/TRBV3-2
J: TRBJ1-5
D: TRBD1
DNA: TGTGCCAGCGGGGACAGGGGGAACAATCAGCCCCAGCATTTT
CDR3: CASGDRGNNQPQHF

length: 11
size: -
V: TRBV7-9
J: TRBJ2-7
D: -
DNA: TGTGCCAGCAGCCCAGCCTACGAGCAGTACTTC
CDR3: CASSPAYEQYF

length: 14
size: once
V: TRBV5-6
J: TRBJ1-4
D: TRBD1
DNA: TGTGCCAGCAGCTTTGGTGACAGGGGAGAAAAACTGTTTTTT
CDR3: CASSFGDRGEKLFF

length: 14
size: -
V: TRBV18
J: TRBJ2-5
D: -
DNA: TGTGCCAGCTCCTTCTCGAGGGGGCAAGAGACCCAGTACTTC
CDR3: CASSFSRGQETQYF

length: 14
size: -
V: TRBV18
J: TRBJ2-3
D: -
DNA: TGTGCCAGCCAGACTCTCGAAGCCACAGATACGCAGTATTTT
CDR3: CASQTLEATDTQYF

length: 13
size: -
V: TRBV2
J: TRBJ2-5
D: TRBD1
DNA: TGTGCCACCCGACGACAGGGCCAAGAGACCCAGTACTTC
CDR3: CATRRQGQETQYF

length: 16
size: -
V: TRBV6-2/TRBV6-3
J: TRBJ2-7
D: TRBD2
DNA: TGTGCCAGCAGTTACAAGAATCTAGCGGGAGAAGCCGAGCAGTACTTC
CDR3: CASSYKNLAGEAEQYF

length: 14
size: few
V: TRBV6-4
J: TRBJ2-1
D: TRBD2
DNA: TGTGCCAGCAAAGAAGCGGGAGATTCGGATGAGCAGTTCTTC
CDR3: CASKEAGDSDEQFF

length: 14
size: -
V: TRBV6-5
J: TRBJ1-4
D: TRBD1
DNA: TGTGCCAGCAGGACAGGGTCCACTAATGAAAAACTGTTTTTT
CDR3: CASRTGSTNEKLFF

length: 15
size: -
V: TRBV7-9
J: TRBJ2-1
D: TRBD2
DNA: TGTGCCAGCAGCTTAGAGTACGGGGAGGGCAATGAGCAGTTCTTC
CDR3: CASSLEYGEGNEQFF

length: 13
size: many
V: TRBV9
J: TRBJ2-1
D: -
DNA: TGTGCCAGCAGCGCGGGGCAGGGGAATGAGCAGTTCTTC
CDR3: CASSAGQGNEQFF

length: 15
size: -
V: TRBV9
J: TRBJ2-5
D: TRBD1
DNA: TGTGCCAGCAGCGCTCGTGACAGGGGGCTGGAGACCCAGTACTTC
CDR3: CASSARDRGLETQYF

length: 11
size: -
V: TRBV7-9
J: TRBJ2-5
D: -
DNA: TGTGCCAGCAGCTCCTCAGAGACCCAGTACTTC
CDR3: CASSSSETQYF

length: 12
size: once
V: TRBV24-1
J: TRBJ1-2
D: -
DNA: TGTGCCACCAGTGATCGAGGAGAGGGCTACACCTTC
CDR3: CATSDRGEGYTF

length: 12
size: -
V: TRBV5-4
J: TRBJ2-7
D: -
DNA: TGTGCCAGCAGCTTGGCCGGTCGTGAGCAGTACTTC
CDR3: CASSLAGREQYF

length: 18
size: once
V: TRBV11-3
J: TRBJ2-1
D: -
DNA: TGTGCCAGCAGCACACTGGCCCTTGGACACCTTCATTACAATGAGCAGTTCTTC
CDR3: CASSTLALGHLHYNEQFF

length: 14
size: -
V: TRBV6-5
J: TRBJ1-6
D: TRBD1
DNA: TGTGCCAGCAGTTACGGGGACAGGGGATCACCCCTCCACTTT
CDR3: CASSYGDRGSPLHF

length: 13
size: few
V: TRBV5-1
J: TRBJ1-2
D: -
DNA: TGCGCCAGCAGCCTGACATTGTCTGTTGGCTACACCTTC
CDR3: CASSLTLSVGYTF